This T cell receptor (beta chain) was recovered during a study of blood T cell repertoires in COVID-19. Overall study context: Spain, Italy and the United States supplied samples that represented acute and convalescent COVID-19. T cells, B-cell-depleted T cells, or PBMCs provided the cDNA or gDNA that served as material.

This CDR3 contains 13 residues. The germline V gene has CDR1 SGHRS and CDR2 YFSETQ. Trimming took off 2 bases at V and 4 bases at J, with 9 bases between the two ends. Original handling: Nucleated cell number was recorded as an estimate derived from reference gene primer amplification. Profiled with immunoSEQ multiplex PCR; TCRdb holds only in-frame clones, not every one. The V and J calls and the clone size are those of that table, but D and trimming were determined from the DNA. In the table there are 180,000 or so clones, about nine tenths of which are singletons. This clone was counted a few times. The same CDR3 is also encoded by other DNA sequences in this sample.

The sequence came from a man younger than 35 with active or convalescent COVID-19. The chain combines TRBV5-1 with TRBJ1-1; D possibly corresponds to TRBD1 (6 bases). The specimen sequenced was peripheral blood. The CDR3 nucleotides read TGCGCCAGCAGCTTAAGGGGGGGCACTGAAGCTTTCTTT. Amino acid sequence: CASSLRGGTEAFF.